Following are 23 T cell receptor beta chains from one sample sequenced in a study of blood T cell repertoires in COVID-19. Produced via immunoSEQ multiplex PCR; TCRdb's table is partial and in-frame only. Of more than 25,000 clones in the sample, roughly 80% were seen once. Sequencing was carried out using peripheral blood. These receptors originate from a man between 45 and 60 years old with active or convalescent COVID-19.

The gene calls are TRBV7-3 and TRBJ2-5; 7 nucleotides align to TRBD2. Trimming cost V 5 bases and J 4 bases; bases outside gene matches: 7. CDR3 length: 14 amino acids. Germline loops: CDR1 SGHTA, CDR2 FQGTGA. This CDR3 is CASSQSGGGETQYF. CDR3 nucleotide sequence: TGTGCCAGCAGCCAGTCGGGGGGAGGAGAGACCCAGTACTTC.

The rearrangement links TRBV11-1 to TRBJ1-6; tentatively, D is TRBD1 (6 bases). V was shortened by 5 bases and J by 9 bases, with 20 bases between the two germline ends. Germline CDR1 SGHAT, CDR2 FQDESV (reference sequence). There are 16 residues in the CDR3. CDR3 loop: CASSLRQQGLGSPLHF. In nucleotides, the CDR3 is TGTGCCAGCAGCCTCCGACAGCAGGGGCTCGGTTCACCCCTCCACTTT.

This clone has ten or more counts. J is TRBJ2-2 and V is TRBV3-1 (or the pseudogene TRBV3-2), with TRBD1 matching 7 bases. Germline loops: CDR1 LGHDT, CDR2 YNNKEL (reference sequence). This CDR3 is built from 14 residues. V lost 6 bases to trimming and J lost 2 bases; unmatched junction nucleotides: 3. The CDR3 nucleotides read TGTGCCAGCAGAGGACAGGCTAACACCGGGGAGCTGTTTTTT. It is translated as CASRGQANTGELFF.

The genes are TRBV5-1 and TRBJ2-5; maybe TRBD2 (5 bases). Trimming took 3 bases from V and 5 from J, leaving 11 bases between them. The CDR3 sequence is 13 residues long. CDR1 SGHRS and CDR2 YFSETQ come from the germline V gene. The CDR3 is CASSSRDIETQYF. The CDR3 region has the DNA TGCGCCAGCAGCTCCCGGGATATCGAGACCCAGTACTTC.

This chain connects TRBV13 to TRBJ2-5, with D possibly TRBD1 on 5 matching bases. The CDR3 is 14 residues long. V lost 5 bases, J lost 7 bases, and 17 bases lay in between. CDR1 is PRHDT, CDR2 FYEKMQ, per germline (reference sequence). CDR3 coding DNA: TGTGCCAGCAGCCCCCACCTCGAAAGGGGGACCCAGTACTTC. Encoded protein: CASSPHLERGTQYF.

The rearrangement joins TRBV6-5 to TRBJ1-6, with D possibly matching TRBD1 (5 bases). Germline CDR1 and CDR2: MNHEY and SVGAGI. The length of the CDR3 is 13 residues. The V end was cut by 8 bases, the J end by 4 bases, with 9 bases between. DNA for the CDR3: TGTGCCAGCGGCAGGGATTATAATTCACCCCTCCACTTT. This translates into CASGRDYNSPLHF.

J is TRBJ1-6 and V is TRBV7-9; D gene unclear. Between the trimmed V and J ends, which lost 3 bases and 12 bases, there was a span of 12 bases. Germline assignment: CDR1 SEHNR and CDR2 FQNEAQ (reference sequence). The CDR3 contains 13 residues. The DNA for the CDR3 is TGTGCCAGCAGCTTTGGGTTTGGGCGACCCCTCCACTTT. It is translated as CASSFGFGRPLHF.

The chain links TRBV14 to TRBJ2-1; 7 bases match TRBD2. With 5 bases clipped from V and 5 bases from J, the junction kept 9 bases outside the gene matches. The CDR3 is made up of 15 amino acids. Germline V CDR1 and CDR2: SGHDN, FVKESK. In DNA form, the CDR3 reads TGTGCCAGCAGCGCGCTTTTGGGAGGGGACAATGAGCAGTTCTTC. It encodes CASSALLGGDNEQFF.

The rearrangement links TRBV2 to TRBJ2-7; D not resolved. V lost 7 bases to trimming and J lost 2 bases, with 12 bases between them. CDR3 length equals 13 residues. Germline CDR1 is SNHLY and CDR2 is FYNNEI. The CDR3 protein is CASMATMTYEQYF. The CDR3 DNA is TGTGCCAGCATGGCCACCATGACCTACGAGCAGTACTTC.

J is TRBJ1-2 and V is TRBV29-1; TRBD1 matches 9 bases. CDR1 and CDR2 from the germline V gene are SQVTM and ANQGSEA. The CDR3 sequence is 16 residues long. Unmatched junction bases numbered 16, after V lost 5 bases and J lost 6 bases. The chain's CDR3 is CSVPSEGTGKANGYTF. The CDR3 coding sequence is TGCAGCGTTCCCTCCGAAGGGACAGGGAAGGCTAATGGCTACACCTTC.

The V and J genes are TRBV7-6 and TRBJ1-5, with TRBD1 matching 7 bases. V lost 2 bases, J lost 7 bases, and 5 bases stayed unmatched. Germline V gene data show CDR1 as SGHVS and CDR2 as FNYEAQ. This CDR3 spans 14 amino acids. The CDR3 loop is CASSLLQGGQPQHF. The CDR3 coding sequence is TGTGCCAGCAGCTTATTGCAGGGGGGCCAGCCCCAGCATTTT.

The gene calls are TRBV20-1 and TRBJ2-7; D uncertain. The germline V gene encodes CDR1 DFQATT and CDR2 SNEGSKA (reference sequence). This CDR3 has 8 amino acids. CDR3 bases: TGCAGCAACTACGAGCAGTACTTC. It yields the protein CSNYEQYF.

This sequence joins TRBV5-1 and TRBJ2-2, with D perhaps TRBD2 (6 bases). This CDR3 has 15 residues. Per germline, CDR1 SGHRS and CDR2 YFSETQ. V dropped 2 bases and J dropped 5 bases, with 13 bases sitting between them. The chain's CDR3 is CASSFEVGGTGELFF. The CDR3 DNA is TGCGCCAGCAGCTTCGAGGTCGGGGGTACCGGGGAGCTGTTTTTT.

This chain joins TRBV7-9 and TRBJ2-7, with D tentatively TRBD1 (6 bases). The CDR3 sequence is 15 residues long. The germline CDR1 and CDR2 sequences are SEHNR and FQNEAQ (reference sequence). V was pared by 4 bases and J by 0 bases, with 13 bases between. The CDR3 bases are TGTGCCAGCAGCTCGGACAGAAAGAGCTCCTACGAGCAGTACTTC. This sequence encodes CASSSDRKSSYEQYF.

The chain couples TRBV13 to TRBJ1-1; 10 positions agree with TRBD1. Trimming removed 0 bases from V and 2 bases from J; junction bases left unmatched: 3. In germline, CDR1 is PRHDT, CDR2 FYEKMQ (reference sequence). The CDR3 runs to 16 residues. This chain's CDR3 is CASSLGGTGANTEAFF. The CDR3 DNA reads TGTGCCAGCAGCTTAGGGGGGACAGGGGCAAACACTGAAGCTTTCTTT.

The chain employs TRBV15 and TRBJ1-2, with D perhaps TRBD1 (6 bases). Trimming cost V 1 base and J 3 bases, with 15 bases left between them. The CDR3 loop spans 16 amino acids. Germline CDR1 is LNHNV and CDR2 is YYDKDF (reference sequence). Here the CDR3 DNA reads TGTGCCACCAGCAGAGCTTCGGGACAAATACACTATGGCTACACCTTC. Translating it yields CATSRASGQIHYGYTF.

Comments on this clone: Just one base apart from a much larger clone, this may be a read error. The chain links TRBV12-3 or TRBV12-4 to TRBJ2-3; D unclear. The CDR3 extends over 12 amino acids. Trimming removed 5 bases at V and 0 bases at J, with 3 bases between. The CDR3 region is CASSLSTDTQYF. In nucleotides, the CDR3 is TGTGCCAGCAGTCTTAGCACAGATACGCAGTATTTT.

CDR3 protein: CASSLASGGAPGELFF. For the CDR3, the DNA is TGTGCCAGCAGCTTAGCCAGCGGGGGGGCCCCCGGGGAGCTGTTTTTT. The chain is built from TRBV7-9 and TRBJ2-2, with 10 positions matching TRBD2. Per the germline V gene, CDR1 is SEHNR and CDR2 is FQNEAQ (reference sequence). The J segment lost 6 bases and the V segment lost 0 bases, leaving 4 bases of the junction unmatched. This CDR3 is 16 amino acids long.

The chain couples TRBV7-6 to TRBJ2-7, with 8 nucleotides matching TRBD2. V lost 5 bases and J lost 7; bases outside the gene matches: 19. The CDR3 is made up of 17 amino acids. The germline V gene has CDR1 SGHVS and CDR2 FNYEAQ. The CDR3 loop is CASSLMGQRAPGGEQYF. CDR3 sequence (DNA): TGTGCCAGCAGCCTAATGGGTCAGCGGGCCCCGGGAGGGGAGCAGTACTTC.

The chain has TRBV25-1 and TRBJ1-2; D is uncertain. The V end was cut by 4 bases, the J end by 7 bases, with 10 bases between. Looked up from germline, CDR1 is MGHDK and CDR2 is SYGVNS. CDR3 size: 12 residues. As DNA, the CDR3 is TGTGCCAGCAGTGGGCGCGGGATTGGCTACACCTTC. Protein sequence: CASSGRGIGYTF.

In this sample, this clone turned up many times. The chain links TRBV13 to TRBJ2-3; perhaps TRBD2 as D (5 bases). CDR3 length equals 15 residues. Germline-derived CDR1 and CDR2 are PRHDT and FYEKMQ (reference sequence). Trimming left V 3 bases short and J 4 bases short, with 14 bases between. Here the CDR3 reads CASSFAPWRADTQYF. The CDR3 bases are TGTGCCAGCAGCTTTGCCCCCTGGCGGGCAGATACGCAGTATTTT.

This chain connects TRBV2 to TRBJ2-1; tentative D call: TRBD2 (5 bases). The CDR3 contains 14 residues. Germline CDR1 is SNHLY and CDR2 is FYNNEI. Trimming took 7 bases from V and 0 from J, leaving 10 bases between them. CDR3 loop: CASKDSSSYNEQFF. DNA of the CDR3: TGTGCCAGCAAGGACTCGAGCTCCTACAATGAGCAGTTCTTC.

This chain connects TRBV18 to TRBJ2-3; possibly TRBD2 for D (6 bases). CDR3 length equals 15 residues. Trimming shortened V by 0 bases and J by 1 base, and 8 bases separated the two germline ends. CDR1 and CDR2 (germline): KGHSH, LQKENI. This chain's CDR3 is CASSPPSGGTDTQYF. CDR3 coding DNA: TGTGCCAGCTCACCACCTTCGGGGGGCACAGATACGCAGTATTTT.